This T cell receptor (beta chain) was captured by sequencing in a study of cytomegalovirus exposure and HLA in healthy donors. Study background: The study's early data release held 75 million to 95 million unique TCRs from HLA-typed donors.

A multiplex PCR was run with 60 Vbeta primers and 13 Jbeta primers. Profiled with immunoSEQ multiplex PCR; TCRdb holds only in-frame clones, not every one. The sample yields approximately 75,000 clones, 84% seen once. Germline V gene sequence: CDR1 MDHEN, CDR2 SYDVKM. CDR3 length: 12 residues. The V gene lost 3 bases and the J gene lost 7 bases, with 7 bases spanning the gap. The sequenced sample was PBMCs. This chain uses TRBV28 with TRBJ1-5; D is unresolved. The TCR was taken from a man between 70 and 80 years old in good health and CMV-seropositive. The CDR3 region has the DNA TGTGCCAGCAGTTTCGGGAAACAGCCCCAGCATTTT. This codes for CASSFGKQPQHF.